This TCR beta chain appears in the sequencing data of a study of Ad26.COV2.S vaccination and SARS-CoV-2 variants (dated by TCRdb to the early 2020s). Notes on the research overall: Vaccine-arm donors came from COV1001, a multicentre, randomized, double-blind, placebo-controlled phase I-IIa trial of Ad26.COV2.S in healthy adults. Ad26.COV2.S was given intramuscularly at 5x10^10 or 1x10^11 viral particles, as a single shot or as two shots 56 days apart. Sequencing of the TCRbeta repertoire served to evaluate the specificity and breadth of SARS-CoV-2-reactive T cell receptors following Ad26.COV2.S vaccination. A total of 32 samples were included in the TCR-sequenced set, comprising roughly 19 Ad26.COV2.S vaccine recipients, 5 placebo recipients and 8 SARS-CoV-2 convalescent individuals. Participants in the trial were split at random into five groups of five each, receiving low-dose or high-dose Ad26.COV2.S once or twice, or else placebo on both occasions. Investigators remained blinded to trial group allocation during experiments and outcome assessment.

The immunoSEQ Assay was used to sequence TCRbeta CDR3 regions. After extraction, genomic DNA underwent amplification by bias-controlled multiplex PCR, followed by high-throughput sequencing. Processing in the source paper ran as follows. To quantify the absolute abundance of every unique TCRbeta CDR3 region, sequences were collapsed and filtered. Usable DNA was measured by amplifying reference genes present in all nucleated cells, and TCRbeta template counts were normalized to that usable DNA to estimate T cell fraction. Repertoire TCRs were annotated as SARS-CoV-2-specific when V gene, CDR3 amino acid sequence and J gene were exactly matched to a known reactive TCR set. The reference SARS-CoV-2 TCR set was obtained from MIRA and was filtered for enrichment in COVID-19-positive ImmuneCODE repertoires, whereby public or cross-reactive TCRs were removed. Using the MIRA antigens, annotated TCRs were further analysed by specific ORF or by position within an ORF. Breadth was defined as the number of annotated unique rearrangements divided by the total number of unique productive rearrangements, and depth was defined as the summed frequency of the annotated unique rearrangements. Group comparisons of TCR breadth used two-sided Wilcoxon rank-sum tests. In its TCRdb copy, this immuneACCESS table keeps in-frame sequences only and misses some clones. Where compared with another copy, unresolved V genes explain less than half of these, and the others have no known cause. V and J calls and clone size are those listed in that table; D and trimming were worked out from the DNA. In all, the sample holds over 450,000 clones, and about 89% of those were seen once. Jointly, the top ten make up under 2% of the sample.

Taken from the germline V gene (reference sequence), the CDR1 and CDR2 loops are GTSNPN and SVGIG. Counted from cysteine to phenylalanine, this CDR3 has 13 amino acids. Only the CDR3 DNA is retained, 39 bases long and in frame from the first base. V is pared back by 2 bases and J by 1 base, with 8 bases lying between the germline termini. This sample's treatment or condition label indicates: 15 to 20 received Ad26.COV2.S at low or high dose, single or two shots; about 5 received placebo; per-sample allocation not given. Repertoires of vaccine and placebo recipients were sequenced from samples collected on day 63 after the first injection. Cohort 1b enrolled about two dozen adults aged 18-55 years at a single site in Boston, USA, between 29 July and 7 August 2020. Ad26.COV2.S was a replication-incompetent adenovirus type 26 vector that expressed a prefusion-stabilized SARS-CoV-2 spike protein derived from the original Wuhan strain.

A note on this clone: The specificity of this receptor is unknown. The record has no base qualities; no much larger clone is one base away.

Points the paper makes about the study in general: Non-spike TCR breadth was comparable between vaccine and placebo recipients, consistent with the vaccine containing only spike. The study was not powered for comparison of responses between vaccine doses or regimens. The authors noted that the TCR breadth and depth analyses may have underestimated total T cell responses. Higher spike-specific TCR breadth was observed in Ad26.COV2.S recipients than in placebo recipients (P = 0.0014). After vaccination, spike-specific CD8+ and CD4+ T cell responses were reported to show substantial breadth.

The material was peripheral blood, obtained in a trial of Ad26.COV2.S vaccine versus placebo. The TCR was taken from a person between 18 and 65 years old who received the Ad26.COV2.S COVID-19 vaccine or a placebo. The chain employs TRBV30 and TRBJ1-1; there is no confident call for the D gene. The bases read TGTGCCTGGAGTATGGGCTGGAACACTGAAGCTTTCTTT. It translates to CAWSMGWNTEAFF.